The 7 T cell receptor beta chains given below trace back to one sample, sequenced in a study of T cell changes during pregnancy in multiple sclerosis. Profiled with immunoSEQ multiplex PCR; TCRdb holds only in-frame clones, not every one. The data contain 15,000 to 19,000 clones, roughly 84% of them seen just once; the ten biggest clones take up about 15%. Sequences were derived from CD8+ T cells from peripheral blood mononuclear cells, sampled after pregnancy. The source is a female donor in good health, enrolled as a control in a pregnancy study.

The gene calls are TRBV9 and TRBJ2-1; 12 bases map to TRBD2. From germline, CDR1 is SGDLS and CDR2 YYNGEE. Germline trimming cut 4 bases from V and 10 bases from J; bases unmatched to any gene: 15. The CDR3 covers 17 residues. The CDR3 sequence: CASSLEASGRALREQFF. In DNA, the CDR3 is TGTGCCAGCAGCTTAGAGGCTAGCGGGAGGGCCCTCCGGGAGCAGTTCTTC.

The V call is TRBV7-2, the J call TRBJ2-7, with D maybe TRBD2 (5 bases). With 5 bases removed from V and 2 bases from J, the gap between germline ends came to 16 bases. CDR1 is SGHTA, CDR2 FQGNSA, per germline. The CDR3 is 15 amino acids. DNA of the CDR3: TGTGCCAGCAGCGGTACCGAAACTAGACCCTACGAGCAGTACTTC. Its translation is CASSGTETRPYEQYF.

The chain combines TRBV11-2 with TRBJ1-2; D gene uncertain. The CDR3 extends over 14 amino acids. Germline CDR1 is SGHAT and CDR2 is FQNNGV. V was clipped by 5 bases and J by 0 bases, with 10 bases between them. DNA for the CDR3: TGTGCCAGCAGCAAGACACCAGCTAACTATGGCTACACCTTC. This encodes CASSKTPANYGYTF.

V gene TRBV9 combines with J gene TRBJ2-7, with 9 bases aligning to TRBD1. The J segment lost 2 bases and the V segment lost 0 bases, leaving 6 bases of the junction unmatched. The CDR3 spans 16 residues. Germline CDR1 reads SGDLS; CDR2 reads YYNGEE. CDR3 amino acids: CASSVGGTGNTYEQYF. The CDR3 DNA reads as TGTGCCAGCAGCGTAGGGGGGACAGGGAATACCTACGAGCAGTACTTC. The full variable domain, in which reference TRBV9 and TRBJ2-7 provide the parts outside the CDR3, is DSGVTQTPKHLITATGQRVTLRCSPRSGDLSVYWYQQSLDQGLQFLIQYYNGEERAKGNILERFSAQQFPDLHSELNLSSLELGDSALYFCASSVGGTGNTYEQYFGPGTRLTVT.

This chain joins TRBV6-1 and TRBJ2-2; TRBD2 is a possible D gene (5 bases). Germline CDR1 reads MNHNS; CDR2 reads SASEGT. Deletions cut 4 bases from V and 5 bases from J, with 8 bases between. The CDR3 sequence is 13 residues long. The CDR3 nucleotides are TGTGCCAGCAGTGTAAGGGAGACCGGGGAGCTGTTTTTT. Protein product: CASSVRETGELFF.

Judged by abundance, this clone is large. The chain carries TRBV11-3 and TRBJ2-1; TRBD1 matches at 9 bases. Germline V gene data show CDR1 as SGHNT and CDR2 as YENEEA. The V and J ends lost 1 base and 7 bases, in that order; junction bases with no gene match: 2. This CDR3 is 14 amino acids long. DNA of the CDR3: TGTGCCAGCAGCTTAGGGGACAGGGTGAATGAGCAGTTCTTC. This codes for CASSLGDRVNEQFF.

V gene TRBV6-1 combines with J gene TRBJ2-2; a weak D match, TRBD1 (6 bases). V was shortened by 4 bases and J by 8 bases, with 14 bases between the two germline ends. The CDR3 is 14 amino acids. Germline V gene sequence: CDR1 MNHNS, CDR2 SASEGT. The CDR3 bases are TGTGCCAGCAGTGCTTCAGGGGAAGCGGGGGAGCTGTTTTTT. Its translation is CASSASGEAGELFF.